This is a list of T cell receptor beta chains from one sample in a study of shared clonotypes between healthy human individuals. Profiling relied on immunoSEQ multiplex PCR, and the TCRdb table lists in-frame clones only, not all of them. Of about 2.4 million clones listed, over 85% are singletons. Material: naive CD4+ T cells from PBMCs. Receptors originate from a young man in good health. Some clones in this sample may be carry-over from other donors' samples. The conserved cysteine and the conserved F or W are not part of the CDR3 here. Expanded clones get a size class; other rows say once, few or many, or leave the size out.

V: TRBV18; size: .; J: TRBJ1-4; CDR3: ASSPNRGGEKLF
V: TRBV4-2; size: .; J: TRBJ1-1; CDR3: ASSQGIMQGGMNTEAF
V: TRBV6-5; size: .; J: TRBJ2-7; CDR3: ASSTQTGTAYEQY
V: TRBV14; size: .; J: TRBJ2-7; CDR3: ASSQGTFHQY
V: TRBV5-1; size: once; J: TRBJ2-2; CDR3: ASSTGLAGSTGELF
V: TRBV28; size: once; J: TRBJ2-7; CDR3: ASSPFLAEPSYEQY
V: TRBV2; size: .; J: TRBJ1-2; CDR3: ASSAGTDYGYT
V: TRBV27; size: .; J: TRBJ2-1; CDR3: ASSLLGTSGTYEQF
V: TRBV9; size: .; J: TRBJ1-2; CDR3: ASTLDSGQGRRGYT
V: TRBV7-2; size: .; J: TRBJ2-2; CDR3: ASSPWIASVTGELF
V: TRBV5-8; size: once; J: TRBJ2-2; CDR3: ASSPFGLMNTGELF
V: TRBV28; size: .; J: TRBJ1-2; CDR3: ASASDGGTWYGYT
V: TRBV30; size: once; J: TRBJ1-6; CDR3: AWSSQSNSPLH
V: TRBV10-3; size: once; J: TRBJ2-5; CDR3: AISAASGEGETQY
V: TRBV5-1; size: .; J: TRBJ1-4; CDR3: ASSVLGVRNEKLF
V: TRBV28; size: .; J: TRBJ2-1; CDR3: ASNLAGAKNEQF
V: TRBV6-5; size: .; J: TRBJ1-2; CDR3: ASRLQGIGYGYT
V: TRBV30; size: few; J: TRBJ2-2; CDR3: AWTGGIDTGELF
V: TRBV28; size: .; J: TRBJ2-7; CDR3: ASSFTGGTEQY
V: TRBV10-1; size: .; J: TRBJ2-7; CDR3: ASRTSGRSVEQY
V: TRBV7-9; size: .; J: TRBJ2-1; CDR3: ASSPNRSTGMRYNEQF
V: TRBV5-1; size: .; J: TRBJ2-3; CDR3: ASSQNDLGLAGYTDTQY
V: TRBV5-1; size: .; J: TRBJ2-7; CDR3: ASSLQGTALYEQY
V: TRBV5-4; size: .; J: TRBJ1-4; CDR3: ASSLMAGHNEKLF
V: TRBV6-1; size: .; J: TRBJ2-3; CDR3: ASSGVGTDTQY
V: TRBV4-1; size: .; J: TRBJ2-2; CDR3: ASSRDTPGELF
V: TRBV27; size: .; J: TRBJ2-3; CDR3: ASSPARGRGTDTQY
V: TRBV7-6; size: .; J: TRBJ1-1; CDR3: ASSRLLGGNTEAF
V: TRBV7-3; size: .; J: TRBJ2-2; CDR3: ASSPRTGRAPGELF
V: TRBV30; size: few; J: TRBJ1-5; CDR3: AWSSDRNQPQH
V: TRBV25-1; size: .; J: TRBJ1-2; CDR3: ASSESYGYT
V: TRBV29-1; size: .; J: TRBJ2-1; CDR3: STNRDRYNEQF
V: TRBV7-2; size: .; J: TRBJ2-1; CDR3: ASSFEGYNEQF
V: TRBV5-1; size: .; J: TRBJ1-1; CDR3: ASSLGRGLGMNTEAF
V: TRBV6-6; size: .; J: TRBJ1-1; CDR3: ASSYLRGEAF
V: TRBV7-9; size: .; J: TRBJ2-4; CDR3: ASSSTQGVIAKNIQY
V: TRBV5-1; size: .; J: TRBJ1-5; CDR3: ASSRDAEQEPQH
V: TRBV5-5; size: few; J: TRBJ1-2; CDR3: ASSQTGYGYT
V: TRBV6-5; size: .; J: TRBJ2-7; CDR3: ASSYSTGPPYEQY
V: TRBV19; size: .; J: TRBJ2-6; CDR3: ASRPAGLAGANVLT
V: TRBV19; size: .; J: TRBJ2-7; CDR3: ASSIGPGAYEQY
V: TRBV7-6; size: .; J: TRBJ2-7; CDR3: ASSPGIAGGHSPYEQY
V: TRBV7-3; size: .; J: TRBJ2-3; CDR3: ASSLMGGFGTDTQY
V: TRBV5-1; size: .; J: TRBJ2-1; CDR3: ASSSPSGRLVYNEQF
V: TRBV27; size: .; J: TRBJ1-2; CDR3: ASSTRTGIDGYT
V: TRBV9; size: .; J: TRBJ2-1; CDR3: ASSATSGIYNEQF
V: TRBV11-2; size: .; J: TRBJ2-7; CDR3: ASSLDAQSYEQY
V: TRBV6-5; size: .; J: TRBJ2-3; CDR3: ASSYSLATDTQY
V: TRBV11-1; size: .; J: TRBJ1-2; CDR3: ASSIGEEGFYGYT
V: TRBV27; size: .; J: TRBJ1-2; CDR3: ASSLSTNRANYGYT
V: TRBV5-8; size: .; J: TRBJ2-7; CDR3: ASSLDRGSYEQY
V: TRBV7-9; size: .; J: TRBJ1-3; CDR3: ASNPQGSGNTIY